The 22 T cell receptor beta chains presented below share a single source sample, sequenced in a study of blood T cell repertoires in COVID-19. Sequencing was performed with immunoSEQ multiplex PCR; in TCRdb, only in-frame clones are kept and a portion is missing. The sample has 53,000 or so clones; 86% are singletons. Source material: peripheral blood. All receptors come from an elderly man with acute or convalescent COVID-19.

The chain carries TRBV5-1 and TRBJ1-2, with TRBD1 identical over 8 bases. V was clipped by 3 bases and J by 6 bases; unmatched bases: 10. The CDR3 has 15 residues. Germline V CDR1 and CDR2: SGHRS, YFSETQ. The CDR3 spells CASSSGTGIGDGYTF. In nucleotides, the CDR3 is TGCGCCAGCAGCTCCGGGACAGGCATTGGGGATGGCTACACCTTC.

The rearrangement uses TRBV30 and TRBJ2-1; 11 bases are shared with TRBD1. Per the germline V gene, CDR1 is GTSNPN and CDR2 is SVGIG (reference sequence). The J segment lost 6 bases and the V segment lost 0 bases, leaving 4 bases of the junction unmatched. The CDR3 runs 15 residues. This CDR3 reads CAWSVGGTGGNEQFF. As DNA, the CDR3 is TGTGCCTGGAGTGTGGGAGGGACAGGGGGCAATGAGCAGTTCTTC.

The sample holds one count of this clone. V usage is TRBV5-4 and J usage is TRBJ2-7, with 10 bases fitting TRBD2. The length of the CDR3 is 15 residues. The germline V gene has CDR1 SGHNT and CDR2 YYREEE (reference sequence). V trimming: 2 bases; J trimming: 4 bases; junction bases outside the gene matches: 6. Here the CDR3 reads CASSFPSGGPYEQYF. The CDR3 region has the DNA TGTGCCAGCAGCTTCCCTAGCGGGGGCCCTTACGAGCAGTACTTC. The whole variable domain, remainder taken from reference TRBV5-4 and TRBJ2-7, is ETGVTQSPTHLIKTRGQQVTLRCSSQSGHNTVSWYQQALGQGPQFIFQYYREEENGRGNFPPRFSGLQFPNYSSELNVNALELDDSALYLCASSFPSGGPYEQYFGPGTRLTVT.

V and J are TRBV7-3 and TRBJ1-1; 7 bases are shared with TRBD1. This CDR3 comprises 14 residues. The V segment lost 4 bases and the J segment 2 bases; nucleotides outside the gene matches: 4. The germline gives CDR1 SGHTA, CDR2 FQGTGA. In DNA, the CDR3 is TGTGCCAGCAGCTCGACAGGGCCTAACACTGAAGCTTTCTTT. As protein: CASSSTGPNTEAFF. Together with reference TRBV7-3 and TRBJ1-1, the CDR3 gives the full variable domain: GAGVSQTPSNKVTEKGKYVELRCDPISGHTALYWYRQSLGQGPEFLIYFQGTGAADDSGLPNDRFFAVRPEGSVSTLKIQRTERGDSAVYLCASSSTGPNTEAFFGQGTRLTVV.

The chain joins TRBV6-5 to TRBJ2-1, with 8 bases that match TRBD2. From germline, CDR1 is MNHEY and CDR2 SVGAGI. The CDR3 contains 15 residues. V shed 5 bases and J 8 bases; nucleotides not matched to a gene: 11. This CDR3 is CASSTSGTGGYEQFF. The CDR3 DNA reads TGTGCCAGCAGTACTAGCGGAACGGGGGGCTATGAGCAGTTCTTC.

CDR3 DNA: TGTGCCAGTACCACAGGGTTGGGTGAGCAGTTCTTC. This codes for CASTTGLGEQFF. V usage is TRBV19 and J usage is TRBJ2-1, with a possible D match to TRBD1 (6 bases). The CDR3 spans 12 residues. CDR1 and CDR2 from the germline V gene are LNHDA and SQIVND (reference sequence). The V end lost 7 bases, the J end lost 9 bases, and 13 bases lay between the germline ends.

V gene TRBV9 combines with J gene TRBJ2-5, with TRBD2 matching 13 bases. This CDR3 region has 15 residues. J lost 5 bases, V lost 0 bases, and 1 base had no gene match. Germline V CDR1 and CDR2: SGDLS, YYNGEE. CDR3 bases: TGTGCCAGCAGCGTAGGGGGACTAGCGGGGGAGACCCAGTACTTC. It specifies CASSVGGLAGETQYF. The full variable domain, completed using reference TRBV9 and TRBJ2-5, is DSGVTQTPKHLITATGQRVTLRCSPRSGDLSVYWYQQSLDQGLQFLIQYYNGEERAKGNILERFSAQQFPDLHSELNLSSLELGDSALYFCASSVGGLAGETQYFGPGTRLLVL.

This clone has a single count. The chain links TRBV6-6 to TRBJ1-2; D possibly corresponds to TRBD1 (5 bases). The V end was cut by 7 bases, the J end by 8 bases, with 26 bases between. The CDR3 has 16 amino acids. Per the germline V gene, CDR1 is MNHNY and CDR2 is SVGAGI (reference sequence). CDR3 in DNA: TGTGCCAGCACCTCCTCAGAAGGGGTCCCATTGGGGGGCTACACCTTC. Protein sequence: CASTSSEGVPLGGYTF.

The sample holds one count of this clone. The chain links TRBV29-1 to TRBJ2-7; 9 bases match TRBD1. The CDR3 has 12 amino acids. V trimming: 6 bases; J trimming: 7 bases; junction bases outside the gene matches: 7. The V gene's germline CDR1 is SQVTM and CDR2 ANQGSEA. The CDR3 nucleotides are TGCAGCGTCCAAAGGGACAGGGATGAGCAGTACTTC. Its protein product is CSVQRDRDEQYF.

The J gene is TRBJ2-1, the V gene TRBV6-5; 7 bases agree with TRBD1. Losses at the gene ends were 7 bases for V and 3 bases for J; bases not matched to a gene: 9. Germline V gene sequence: CDR1 MNHEY, CDR2 SVGAGI. The CDR3 totals 15 residues. The CDR3 sequence: CASNLRQGNYNEQFF. The DNA for the CDR3 is TGTGCCAGCAACTTGAGACAGGGTAACTACAATGAGCAGTTCTTC.

CDR3 sequence (DNA): TGTGCCAGCAGCGTAGCTGGTAGCGGGGCGCCCTACGAGCAGTACTTC. As protein: CASSVAGSGAPYEQYF. The chain couples TRBV9 to TRBJ2-7; 8 bases are a match to TRBD2. The germline V gene has CDR1 SGDLS and CDR2 YYNGEE. The CDR3 is 16 residues long. The junction had 7 bases not matched to a gene; V was cut back by 0 bases and J by 2 bases.

The chain combines TRBV7-8 with TRBJ2-1; D might be TRBD2 (5 bases). Germline assignment: CDR1 SGHVS and CDR2 FQNEAQ. V lost 5 bases and J 3 bases, leaving 11 bases between the germline ends. The CDR3 has 14 residues. DNA of the CDR3: TGTGCCAGCAGCGGAAGAGGGTTCTACAATGAGCAGTTCTTC. Protein product: CASSGRGFYNEQFF.

The chain employs TRBV11-2 and TRBJ2-7; 7 bases line up with TRBD2. The CDR3 length is 14 residues. Trimming at V came to 5 bases and at J to 5 bases, leaving 9 bases not matched to a gene. The germline CDR1 and CDR2 sequences are SGHAT and FQNNGV. CDR3 nucleotides: TGTGCCAGCAGCAACCGACTAGCAGTGGACGAGCAGTACTTC. Its translation is CASSNRLAVDEQYF.

This clone has only a few counts. J is TRBJ1-1 and V is TRBV5-4; D might be TRBD1 (5 bases). The V end lost 4 bases, the J end lost 11 bases, and 12 bases lay between the germline ends. CDR1 is SGHNT and CDR2 is YYREEE in the germline V gene (reference sequence). The CDR3 runs to 11 residues. In DNA, the CDR3 is TGTGCCAGCAGCGGAGGGGAAGTGGCTTTCTTT. Translation: CASSGGEVAFF. The whole variable domain, remainder taken from reference TRBV5-4 and TRBJ1-1, is ETGVTQSPTHLIKTRGQQVTLRCSSQSGHNTVSWYQQALGQGPQFIFQYYREEENGRGNFPPRFSGLQFPNYSSELNVNALELDDSALYLCASSGGEVAFFGQGTRLTVV.

This chain connects TRBV11-3 to TRBJ2-7; D is uncertain. Trimming removed 1 base from V and 1 base from J, with 5 bases in between. This CDR3 has 13 amino acids. Germline V gives CDR1 SGHNT, CDR2 YENEEA. In nucleotides, the CDR3 is TGTGCCAGCAGCTTAGGCGAGTCCTACGAGCAGTACTTC. This codes for CASSLGESYEQYF. Full variable domain (remainder filled in from reference TRBV11-3 and TRBJ2-7): EAGVVQSPRYKIIEKKQPVAFWCNPISGHNTLYWYLQNLGQGPELLIRYENEEAVDDSQLPKDRFSAERLKGVDSTLKIQPAELGDSAVYLCASSLGESYEQYFGPGTRLTVT.

Points on this clone: At one of its ends the junction is not consistent with the germline gene, which may arise from a read error. The chain uses TRBV5-4 and TRBJ2-5; D possibly corresponds to TRBD1 (6 bases). Germline assignment: CDR1 SGHNT and CDR2 YYREEE (reference sequence). CDR3 length: 13 amino acids. This CDR3 is CASSFQDREAQYF. The CDR3 DNA reads TGTGCCAGCAGCTTCCAGGACAGAGAGGCCCAGTACTTC.

The V call is TRBV2, the J call TRBJ1-3, with a weak D call TRBD1 (5 bases). Trimming pared 7 bases from V and 2 bases from J, leaving 9 bases between. The CDR3 runs to 13 residues. Germline V CDR1 and CDR2: SNHLY, FYNNEI. The CDR3 protein is CASNPQAGNTIYF. For the CDR3, the DNA is TGTGCCAGCAATCCACAGGCTGGAAACACCATATATTTT.

The sample holds one count of this clone. The V call is TRBV2, the J call TRBJ2-5; D is ambiguous. CDR1 and CDR2 (germline): SNHLY, FYNNEI. The germline V and J ends were trimmed by 6 bases and 2 bases, with 7 bases remaining between them. The CDR3 runs to 12 residues. In DNA, the CDR3 is TGTGCCAGCAGCCTCGGGCAAGAGACCCAGTACTTC. Protein product: CASSLGQETQYF.

This clone was found once. The rearrangement joins TRBV9 to TRBJ2-1, with TRBD2 identical over 11 bases. The CDR3 is made up of 16 amino acids. Germline CDR1 reads SGDLS; CDR2 reads YYNGEE. V shed 5 bases, J shed 5 bases, and the junction held 9 bases outside the gene matches. The CDR3 reads CASSTLAGASNNEQFF. In nucleotides, the CDR3 is TGTGCCAGCAGTACACTAGCGGGGGCATCAAACAATGAGCAGTTCTTC.

The chain combines TRBV12-3 or TRBV12-4 with TRBJ1-2, with 8 bases fitting TRBD1. V gave up 3 bases and J gave up 3 bases; unmatched junction bases: 0. This CDR3 has 13 amino acids. DNA for the CDR3: TGTGCCAGCAGTTTGACAGGGGACTATGGCTACACCTTC. Translation: CASSLTGDYGYTF.

The chain employs TRBV6-5 and TRBJ2-2; D is uncertain. The CDR3 is made up of 13 amino acids. V was pared by 6 bases and J by 4 bases, with 9 bases between. CDR1 and CDR2 from the germline V gene are MNHEY and SVGAGI. The CDR3 bases are TGTGCCAGCAGCTCTGGCGGCACCGGGGAGCTGTTTTTT. Its protein product is CASSSGGTGELFF.

This clone showed up just a few times. The V call is TRBV2, the J call TRBJ2-7; D ambiguous. This CDR3 region has 13 residues. The germline V and J ends were trimmed by 3 bases and 7 bases, with 13 bases remaining between them. CDR1 is SNHLY and CDR2 is FYNNEI in the germline V gene. CDR3 sequence (DNA): TGTGCCAGCAGTGATTCTGCAGGCTGGGAGCAGTACTTC. Translation: CASSDSAGWEQYF.